This TCR beta chain emerged from a study of T-cell memory formation after mild COVID-19. Looking at the study overall: The two donors had largely donor-specific TCR clusters. Study results and caveats: Day 15 to 85 contractors were CD4/CD8 balanced; later expanders leaned CD4+.

MiXCR, run by TCRdb on the 5' RACE reads, gives a single entry per CDR3 protein. Of more than 150,000 distinct CDR3 sequences detected, 20% to 25% appear once; the ten largest clones hold 23%. This clonotype was recorded a few times. What it binds is not known. The CDR3 has 15 amino acids. The V and J ends lost 5 bases and 4 bases respectively, with 17 bases between them. The V gene's germline CDR1 is SGHVS and CDR2 FNYEAQ. The material sequenced was PBMCs or a T cell subset sorted from them (not recorded which). The gene calls are TRBV7-6 and TRBJ1-2, with a tentative D call TRBD1 (6 bases). This clonotype originated in an adult woman who had mild COVID-19 (a few samples of this study predate the infection). Cell type and time point are not known. This CDR3 reads CASSPTGPAGYGYTF. CDR3 bases: TGTGCCAGCAGCCCCACAGGGCCTGCCGGCTATGGCTACACCTTC.